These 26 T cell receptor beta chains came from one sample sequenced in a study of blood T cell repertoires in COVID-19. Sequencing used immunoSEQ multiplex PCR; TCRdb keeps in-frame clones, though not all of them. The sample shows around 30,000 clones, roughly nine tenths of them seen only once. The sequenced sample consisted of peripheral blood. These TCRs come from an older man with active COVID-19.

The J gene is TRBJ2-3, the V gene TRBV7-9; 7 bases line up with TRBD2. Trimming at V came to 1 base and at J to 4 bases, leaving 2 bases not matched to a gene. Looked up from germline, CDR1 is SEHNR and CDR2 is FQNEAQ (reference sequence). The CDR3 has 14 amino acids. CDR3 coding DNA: TGTGCCAGCAGCTTAGGGAGCGGGGCAGATACGCAGTATTTT. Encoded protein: CASSLGSGADTQYF.

The CDR3 DNA sequence: TGTGCCAGCAGTTACTTCGGCAGGGGGTCAGATACGCAGTATTTT. Translation: CASSYFGRGSDTQYF. This chain joins TRBV6-2 or TRBV6-3 and TRBJ2-3; 7 bases match TRBD1. The CDR3 extends over 15 amino acids. J gave up 4 bases and V 1 base, and 5 bases lay outside the gene matches. Germline V gene lookup returns CDR1 MNHEY and CDR2 SVGEGT.

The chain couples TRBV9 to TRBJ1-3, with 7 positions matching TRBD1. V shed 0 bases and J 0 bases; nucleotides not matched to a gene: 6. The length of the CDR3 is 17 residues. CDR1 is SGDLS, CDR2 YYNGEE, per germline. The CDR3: CASSVAGDSNSGNTIYF. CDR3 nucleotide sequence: TGTGCCAGCAGCGTAGCCGGGGACAGTAACTCTGGAAACACCATATATTTT. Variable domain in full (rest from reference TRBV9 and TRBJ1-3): DSGVTQTPKHLITATGQRVTLRCSPRSGDLSVYWYQQSLDQGLQFLIQYYNGEERAKGNILERFSAQQFPDLHSELNLSSLELGDSALYFCASSVAGDSNSGNTIYFGEGSWLTVV.

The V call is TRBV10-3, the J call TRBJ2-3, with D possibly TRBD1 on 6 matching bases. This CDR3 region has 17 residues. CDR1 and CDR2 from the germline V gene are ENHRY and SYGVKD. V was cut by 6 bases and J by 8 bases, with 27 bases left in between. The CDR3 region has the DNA TGTGCCATCAGGCCCGAACCAACAGGGAACCAACGCGGTACGCAGTATTTT. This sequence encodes CAIRPEPTGNQRGTQYF.

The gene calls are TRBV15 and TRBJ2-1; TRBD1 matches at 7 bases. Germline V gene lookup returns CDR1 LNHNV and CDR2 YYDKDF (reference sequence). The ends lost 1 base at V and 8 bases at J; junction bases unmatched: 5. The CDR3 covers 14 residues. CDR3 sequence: CATSRGQGWYEQFF. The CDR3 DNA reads TGTGCCACCAGCAGAGGACAGGGATGGTATGAGCAGTTCTTC. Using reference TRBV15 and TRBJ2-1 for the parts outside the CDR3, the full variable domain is DAMVIQNPRYQVTQFGKPVTLSCSQTLNHNVMYWYQQKSSQAPKLLFHYYDKDFNNEADTPDNFQSRRPNTSFCFLDIRSPGLGDTAMYLCATSRGQGWYEQFFGPGTRLTVL.

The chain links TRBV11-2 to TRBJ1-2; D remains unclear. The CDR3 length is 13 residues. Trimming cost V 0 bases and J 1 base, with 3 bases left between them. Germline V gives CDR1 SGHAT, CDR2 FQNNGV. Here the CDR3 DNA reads TGTGCCAGCAGCTTAGACATTAACTATGGCTACACCTTC. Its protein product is CASSLDINYGYTF.

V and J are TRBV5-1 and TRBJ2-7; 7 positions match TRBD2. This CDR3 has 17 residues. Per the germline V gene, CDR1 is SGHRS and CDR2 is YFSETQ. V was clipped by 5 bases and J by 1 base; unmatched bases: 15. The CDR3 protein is CASSKWPLTSQSYEQYF. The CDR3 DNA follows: TGCGCCAGCAGTAAATGGCCCTTGACTAGCCAATCCTACGAGCAGTACTTC.

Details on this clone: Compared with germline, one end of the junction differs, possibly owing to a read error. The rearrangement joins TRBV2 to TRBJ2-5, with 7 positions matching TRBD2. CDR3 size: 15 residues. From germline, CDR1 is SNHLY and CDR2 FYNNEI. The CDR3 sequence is CASSPPGTIQGTQYF. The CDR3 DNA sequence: TGTGCCAGCAGCCCGCCAGGGACTATTCAAGGGACCCAGTACTTC.

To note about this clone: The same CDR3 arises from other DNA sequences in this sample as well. CDR3: CSASRGSSYNEQFF. DNA for the CDR3: TGCAGTGCAAGTCGGGGGAGCTCCTACAATGAGCAGTTCTTC. The genes are TRBV20-1 and TRBJ2-1; D possibly corresponds to TRBD2 (6 bases). Germline V gives CDR1 DFQATT, CDR2 SNEGSKA (reference sequence). The CDR3 sequence is 14 residues long. V lost 6 bases, J lost 0 bases, and 12 bases lay in between.

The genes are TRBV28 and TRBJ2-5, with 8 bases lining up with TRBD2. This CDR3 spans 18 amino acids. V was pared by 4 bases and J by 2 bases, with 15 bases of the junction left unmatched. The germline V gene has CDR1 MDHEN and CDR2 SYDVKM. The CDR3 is CASSSVHPRGGIQETQYF. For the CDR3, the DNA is TGTGCCAGCAGTTCAGTCCACCCCCGGGGGGGTATTCAAGAGACCCAGTACTTC.

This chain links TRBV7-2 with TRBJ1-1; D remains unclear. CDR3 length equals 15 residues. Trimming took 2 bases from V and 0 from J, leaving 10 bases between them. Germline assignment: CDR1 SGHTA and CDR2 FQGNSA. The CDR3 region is CASSLSTGMNTEAFF. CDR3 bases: TGTGCCAGCAGCTTATCGACGGGAATGAACACTGAAGCTTTCTTT.

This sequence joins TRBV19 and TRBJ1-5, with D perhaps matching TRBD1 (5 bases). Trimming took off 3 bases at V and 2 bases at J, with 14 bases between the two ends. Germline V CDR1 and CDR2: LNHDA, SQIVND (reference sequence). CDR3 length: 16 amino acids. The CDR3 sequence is CASSIGRGVGNQPQHF. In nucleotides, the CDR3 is TGTGCCAGTAGTATTGGGAGGGGTGTAGGCAATCAGCCCCAGCATTTT.

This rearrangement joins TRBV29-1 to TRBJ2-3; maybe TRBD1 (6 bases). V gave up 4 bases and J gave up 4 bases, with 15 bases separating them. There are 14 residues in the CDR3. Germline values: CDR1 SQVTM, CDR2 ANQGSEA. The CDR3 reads CSVVTGFPADTQYF. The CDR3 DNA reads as TGCAGCGTTGTGACAGGTTTTCCCGCAGATACGCAGTATTTT.

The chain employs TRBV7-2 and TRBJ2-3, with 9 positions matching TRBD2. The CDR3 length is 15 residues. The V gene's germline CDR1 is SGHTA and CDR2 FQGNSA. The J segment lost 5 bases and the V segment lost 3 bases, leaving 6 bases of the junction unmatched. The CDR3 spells CASSFGSGRLDTQYF. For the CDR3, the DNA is TGTGCCAGCAGCTTCGGTAGCGGGAGATTAGATACGCAGTATTTT.

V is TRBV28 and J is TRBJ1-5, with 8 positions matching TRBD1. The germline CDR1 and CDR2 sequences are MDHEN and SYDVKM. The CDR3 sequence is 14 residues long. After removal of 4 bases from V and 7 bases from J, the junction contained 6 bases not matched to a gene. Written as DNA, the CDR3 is TGTGCCAGCAGTTCTACCCACAGGGGGCAGCCCCAGCATTTT. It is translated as CASSSTHRGQPQHF.

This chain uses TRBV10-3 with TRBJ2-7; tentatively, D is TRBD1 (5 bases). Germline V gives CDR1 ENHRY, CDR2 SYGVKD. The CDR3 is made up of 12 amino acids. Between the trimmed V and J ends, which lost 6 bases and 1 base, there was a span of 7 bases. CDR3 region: CAISDRSYEQYF. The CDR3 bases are TGTGCCATCAGCGACAGATCCTACGAGCAGTACTTC.

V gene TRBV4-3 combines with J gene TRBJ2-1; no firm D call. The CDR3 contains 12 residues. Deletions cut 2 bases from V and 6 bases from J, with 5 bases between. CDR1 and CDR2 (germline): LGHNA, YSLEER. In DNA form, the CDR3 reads TGCGCCAGCAGCCAATCCCGCAATGAGCAGTTCTTC. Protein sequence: CASSQSRNEQFF.

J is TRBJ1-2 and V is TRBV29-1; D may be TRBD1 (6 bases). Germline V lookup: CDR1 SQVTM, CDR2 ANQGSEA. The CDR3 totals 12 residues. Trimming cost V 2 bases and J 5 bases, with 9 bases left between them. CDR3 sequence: CSVERTAYGYTF. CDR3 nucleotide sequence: TGCAGCGTTGAAAGGACAGCATATGGCTACACCTTC.

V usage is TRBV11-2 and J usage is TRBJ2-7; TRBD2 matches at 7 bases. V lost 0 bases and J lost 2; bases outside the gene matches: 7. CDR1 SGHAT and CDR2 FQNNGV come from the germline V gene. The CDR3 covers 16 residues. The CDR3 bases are TGTGCCAGCAGCTTAGATAGCCGCGGGGGAACCTACGAGCAGTACTTC. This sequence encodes CASSLDSRGGTYEQYF.

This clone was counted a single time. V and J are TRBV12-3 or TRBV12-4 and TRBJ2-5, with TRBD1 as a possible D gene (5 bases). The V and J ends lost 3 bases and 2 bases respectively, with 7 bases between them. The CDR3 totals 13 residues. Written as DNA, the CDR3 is TGTGCCAGCAGTTTGGGGCAGCAAGAGACCCAGTACTTC. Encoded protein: CASSLGQQETQYF.

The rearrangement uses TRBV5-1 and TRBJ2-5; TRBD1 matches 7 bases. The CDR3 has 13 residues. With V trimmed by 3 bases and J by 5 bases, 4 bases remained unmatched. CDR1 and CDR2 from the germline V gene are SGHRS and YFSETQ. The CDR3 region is CASSSDRVETQYF. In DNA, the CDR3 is TGCGCCAGCAGCTCAGACAGGGTCGAGACCCAGTACTTC.

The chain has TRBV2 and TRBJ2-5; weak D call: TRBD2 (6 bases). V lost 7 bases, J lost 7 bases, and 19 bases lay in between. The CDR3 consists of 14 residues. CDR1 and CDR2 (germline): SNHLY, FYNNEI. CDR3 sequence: CASTEGGYSGTQYF. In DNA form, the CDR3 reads TGTGCCAGCACAGAGGGAGGTTATAGTGGGACCCAGTACTTC.

The CDR3 sequence: CASSQETIYNSPLHF. CDR3 coding DNA: TGTGCCAGCAGCCAAGAAACAATCTATAATTCACCCCTCCACTTT. The chain employs TRBV14 and TRBJ1-6; unclear D gene. The germline gives CDR1 SGHDN, CDR2 FVKESK. The CDR3 covers 15 residues. The V end lost 0 bases, the J end lost 3 bases, and 6 bases lay between the germline ends.

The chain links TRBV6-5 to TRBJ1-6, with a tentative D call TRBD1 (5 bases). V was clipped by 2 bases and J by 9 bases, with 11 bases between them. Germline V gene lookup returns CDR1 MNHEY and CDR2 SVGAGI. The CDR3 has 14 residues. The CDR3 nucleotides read TGTGCCAGCAGTTACCCCGGGGGGGGTTCACCCCTCCACTTT. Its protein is CASSYPGGGSPLHF.

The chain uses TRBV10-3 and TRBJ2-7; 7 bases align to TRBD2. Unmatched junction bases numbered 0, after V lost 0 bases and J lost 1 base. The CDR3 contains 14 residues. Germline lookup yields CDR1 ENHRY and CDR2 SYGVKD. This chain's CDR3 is CAISESSGSYEQYF. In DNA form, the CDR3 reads TGTGCCATCAGTGAGTCTAGCGGGTCCTACGAGCAGTACTTC.

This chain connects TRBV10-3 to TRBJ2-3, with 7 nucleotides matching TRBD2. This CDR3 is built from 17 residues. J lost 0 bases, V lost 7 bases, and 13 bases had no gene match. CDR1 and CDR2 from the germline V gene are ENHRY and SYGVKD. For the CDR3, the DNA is TGTGCCATCACTAGCGGTCTGGCTCCAAGTAGCACAGATACGCAGTATTTT. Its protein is CAITSGLAPSSTDTQYF.